This section outlines one TCR beta chain sequence together with its context. Its antigen is currently unknown. The data stem from a study of CD8 T cells in ankylosing spondylitis. In making TCR beta libraries, quantitative 5'-RACE with molecular barcodes was used. TCRdb reprocessed the 5' RACE reads via MiXCR and lists one record per CDR3 protein. Altogether under 250,000 distinct CDR3 sequences are present, 6% to 8.5% being singletons, with the ten largest covering about 14%. Study-wide points: Ankylosing spondylitis blood appeared to carry a characteristic TCR beta motif of roughly eight highly homologous variants. Disease-linked clones displayed a CD8+ phenotype and appeared relatively rarely in peripheral blood.

Sequenced material: blood, either unsorted or a sorted T cell fraction (not recorded which). The clonotype comes from a male donor with ankylosing spondylitis.

The CDR3 reads CASSLGAGGQGQPQHF. CDR3 DNA: TGTGCCAGCAGCTTGGGGGCAGGGGGGCAGGGTCAGCCCCAGCATTTT. The V call is TRBV5-6, the J call TRBJ1-5, with 7 nucleotides matching TRBD1. The CDR3 has 16 residues. The V segment lost 0 bases and the J segment 6 bases; nucleotides outside the gene matches: 9. The germline V gene encodes CDR1 SGHDT and CDR2 YYEEEE.